The sequence of this T cell receptor beta chain was determined in a study of blood T cell repertoires in COVID-19. The wider study: T cells, B-cell-depleted T cells, or PBMCs provided the cDNA or gDNA that served as material.

Here immunoSEQ multiplex PCR was the method, and the copy in TCRdb shows in-frame clones only, minus some. In the table there are around 470,000 clones, about 90% of which are singletons. Participants spanned ages about 18 to 95 years and resided in some 22 US areas. Symptom resolution, clearance, or two negative PCRs marked donors in Cohort 3 as recovered. The germline V gene has CDR1 SEHNR and CDR2 FQNEAQ (reference sequence). The CDR3 is 15 amino acids. Unmatched junction bases numbered 11, after V lost 5 bases and J lost 6 bases. The chain is built from TRBV7-9 and TRBJ2-3; 7 nucleotides agree with TRBD1. This clonotype was sampled from a young man who had recovered from COVID-19. Sequenced sample: PBMCs or T cells enriched from blood (not recorded which). DNA for the CDR3: TGTGCCAGCAGCCTCCAGGGGGTTAATTCGGATACGCAGTATTTT. It translates to CASSLQGVNSDTQYF.